This T cell receptor (beta chain) derives from a study of shared clonotypes between healthy human individuals. Findings and caveats of the study: About 5% of naive CD4 clonotypes were shared across four donors. Against clonotypes common to all four donors, non-shared ones had lower generation probabilities.

V lost 2 bases and J 2 bases, leaving 13 bases between the germline ends. The CDR3 covers 16 residues. From germline, CDR1 is LNHDA and CDR2 SQIVND (reference sequence). HIV-negative, healthy adults without recent acute infections or vaccinations were the donors. Original processing notes: Junction-only immunoSEQ sequences carried no quality scores, so filtering differed. Libraries were prepared by immunoSEQ multiplex PCR; TCRdb keeps only in-frame clonotypes and omits some of them. V, J and clone size were drawn from that table, and D and trimming were deduced from the DNA. The sample shows roughly 2.2 million clones, 85% to 95% of them seen only once. This clone occurred once. No antigen is known for it.

Material: naive CD4+ T cells from PBMCs. Sample subset: CD45RA+ positively selected. The TCR was taken from a man aged 18 to 29 in good health. Some clones in this sample may be carry-over from other donors' samples. The chain is built from TRBV19 and TRBJ1-5; tentative D call: TRBD1 (5 bases). CDR3 sequence reads: CASSIKSSRGNQPQHF. CDR3 bases: TGTGCCAGTAGTATAAAGTCCTCCAGGGGCAATCAGCCCCAGCATTTT. Full variable domain (remainder filled in from reference TRBV19 and TRBJ1-5): DGGITQSPKYLFRKEGQNVTLSCEQNLNHDAMYWYRQDPGQGLRLIYYSQIVNDFQKGDIAEGYSVSREKKESFPLTVTSAQKNPTAFYLCASSIKSSRGNQPQHFGDGTRLSIL.